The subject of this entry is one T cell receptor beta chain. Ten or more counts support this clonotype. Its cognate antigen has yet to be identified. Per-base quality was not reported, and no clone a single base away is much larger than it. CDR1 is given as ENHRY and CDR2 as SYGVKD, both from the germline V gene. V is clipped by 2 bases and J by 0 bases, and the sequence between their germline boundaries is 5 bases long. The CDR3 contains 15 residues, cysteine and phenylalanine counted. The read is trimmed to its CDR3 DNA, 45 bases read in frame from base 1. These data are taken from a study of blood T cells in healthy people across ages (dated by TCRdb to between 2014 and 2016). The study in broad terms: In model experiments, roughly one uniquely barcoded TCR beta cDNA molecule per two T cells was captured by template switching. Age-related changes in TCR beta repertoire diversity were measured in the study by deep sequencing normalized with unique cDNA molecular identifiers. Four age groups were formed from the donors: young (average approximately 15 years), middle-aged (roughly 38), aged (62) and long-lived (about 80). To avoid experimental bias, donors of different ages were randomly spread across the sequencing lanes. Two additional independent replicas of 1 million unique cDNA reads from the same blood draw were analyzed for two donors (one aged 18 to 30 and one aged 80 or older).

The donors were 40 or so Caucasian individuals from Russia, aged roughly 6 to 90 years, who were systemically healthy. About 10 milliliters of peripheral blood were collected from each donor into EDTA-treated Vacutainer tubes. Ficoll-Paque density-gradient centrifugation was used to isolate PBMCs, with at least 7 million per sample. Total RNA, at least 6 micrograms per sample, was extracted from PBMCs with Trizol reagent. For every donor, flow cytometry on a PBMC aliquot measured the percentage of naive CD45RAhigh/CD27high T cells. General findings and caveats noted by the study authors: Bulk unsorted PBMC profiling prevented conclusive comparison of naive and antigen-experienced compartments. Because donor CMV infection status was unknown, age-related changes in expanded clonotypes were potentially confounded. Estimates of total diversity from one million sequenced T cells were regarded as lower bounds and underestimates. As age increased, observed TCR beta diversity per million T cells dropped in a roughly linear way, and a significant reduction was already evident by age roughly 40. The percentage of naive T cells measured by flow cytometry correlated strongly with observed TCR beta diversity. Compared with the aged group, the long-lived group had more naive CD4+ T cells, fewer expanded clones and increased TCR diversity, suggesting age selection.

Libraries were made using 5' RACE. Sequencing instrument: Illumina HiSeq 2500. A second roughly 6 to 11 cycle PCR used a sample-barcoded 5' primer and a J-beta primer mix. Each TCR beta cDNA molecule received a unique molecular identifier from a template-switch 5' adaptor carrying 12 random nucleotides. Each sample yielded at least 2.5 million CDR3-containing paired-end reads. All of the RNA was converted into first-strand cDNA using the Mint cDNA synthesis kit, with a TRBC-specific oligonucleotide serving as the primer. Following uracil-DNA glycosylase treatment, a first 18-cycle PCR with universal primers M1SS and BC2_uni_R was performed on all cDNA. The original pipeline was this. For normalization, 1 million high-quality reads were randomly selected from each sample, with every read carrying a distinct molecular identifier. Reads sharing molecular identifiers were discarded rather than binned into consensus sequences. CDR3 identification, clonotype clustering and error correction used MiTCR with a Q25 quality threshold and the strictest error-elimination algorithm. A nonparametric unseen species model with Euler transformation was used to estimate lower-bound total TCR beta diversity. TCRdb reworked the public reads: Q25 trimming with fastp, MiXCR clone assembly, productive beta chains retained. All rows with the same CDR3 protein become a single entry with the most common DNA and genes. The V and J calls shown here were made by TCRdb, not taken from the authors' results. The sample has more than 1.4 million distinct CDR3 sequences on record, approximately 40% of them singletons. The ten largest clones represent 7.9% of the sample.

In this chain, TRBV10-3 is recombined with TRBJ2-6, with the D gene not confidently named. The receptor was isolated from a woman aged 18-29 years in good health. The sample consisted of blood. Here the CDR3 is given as CAISEGLSGANVLTF. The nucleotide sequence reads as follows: TGTGCCATCAGTGAGGGCCTCTCTGGGGCCAACGTCCTGACTTTC.